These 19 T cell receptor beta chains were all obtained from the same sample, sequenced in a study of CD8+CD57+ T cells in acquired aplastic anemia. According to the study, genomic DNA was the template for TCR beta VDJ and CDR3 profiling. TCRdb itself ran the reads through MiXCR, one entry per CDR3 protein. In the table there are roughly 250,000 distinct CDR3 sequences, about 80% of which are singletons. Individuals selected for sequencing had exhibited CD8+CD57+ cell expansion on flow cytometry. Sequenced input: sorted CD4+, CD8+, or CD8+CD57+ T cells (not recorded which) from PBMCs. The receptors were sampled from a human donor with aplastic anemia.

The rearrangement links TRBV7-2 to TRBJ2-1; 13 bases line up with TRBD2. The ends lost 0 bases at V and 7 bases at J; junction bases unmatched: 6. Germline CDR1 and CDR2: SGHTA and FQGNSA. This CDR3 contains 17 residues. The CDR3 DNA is TGTGCCAGCAGCTTAGCTTTCGGGACTAGCGGGACGAATGAGCAGTTCTTC. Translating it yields CASSLAFGTSGTNEQFF.

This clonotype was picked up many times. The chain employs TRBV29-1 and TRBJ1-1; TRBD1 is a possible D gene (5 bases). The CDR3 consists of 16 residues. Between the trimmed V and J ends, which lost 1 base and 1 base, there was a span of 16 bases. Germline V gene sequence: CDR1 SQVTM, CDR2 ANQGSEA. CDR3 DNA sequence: TGCAGCGTTGAAGGGGGGAAAAGGTACCCGAACACTGAAGCTTTCTTT. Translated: CSVEGGKRYPNTEAFF.

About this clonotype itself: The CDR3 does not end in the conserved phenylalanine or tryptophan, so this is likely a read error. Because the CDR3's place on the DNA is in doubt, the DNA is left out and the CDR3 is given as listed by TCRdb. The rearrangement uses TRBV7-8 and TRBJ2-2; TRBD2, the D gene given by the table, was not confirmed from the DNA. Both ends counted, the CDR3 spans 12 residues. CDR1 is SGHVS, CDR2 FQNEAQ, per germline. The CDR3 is CASSLVGGPQTL.

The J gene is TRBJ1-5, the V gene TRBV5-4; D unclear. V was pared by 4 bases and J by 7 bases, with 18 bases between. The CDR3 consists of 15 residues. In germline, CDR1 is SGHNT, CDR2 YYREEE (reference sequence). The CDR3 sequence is CASSIDREGRQPQHF. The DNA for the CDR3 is TGTGCCAGCAGCATTGATAGGGAGGGCAGGCAGCCCCAGCATTTT.

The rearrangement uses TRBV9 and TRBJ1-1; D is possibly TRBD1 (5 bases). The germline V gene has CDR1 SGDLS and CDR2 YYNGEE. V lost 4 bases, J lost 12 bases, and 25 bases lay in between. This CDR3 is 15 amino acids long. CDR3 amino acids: CASSSDRAGNTQSFF. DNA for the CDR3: TGTGCCAGCAGCTCAGACCGCGCAGGGAACACGCAGTCTTTCTTT.

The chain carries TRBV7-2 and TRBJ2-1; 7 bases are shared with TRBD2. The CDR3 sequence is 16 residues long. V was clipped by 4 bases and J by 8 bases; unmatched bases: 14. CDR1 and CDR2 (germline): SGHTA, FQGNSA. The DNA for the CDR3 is TGTGCCAGCAGCTGTCACCGAAACGGGGGGAGCGATGAGCAGTTCTTC. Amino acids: CASSCHRNGGSDEQFF.

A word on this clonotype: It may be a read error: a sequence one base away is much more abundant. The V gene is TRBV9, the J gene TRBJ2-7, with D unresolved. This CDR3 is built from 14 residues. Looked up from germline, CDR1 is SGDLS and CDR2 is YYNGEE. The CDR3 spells CASSVGVEFSYEHF. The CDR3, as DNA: TGTGCCAGCAGCGTAGGAGTGGAATTTTCCTACGAGCACTTC.

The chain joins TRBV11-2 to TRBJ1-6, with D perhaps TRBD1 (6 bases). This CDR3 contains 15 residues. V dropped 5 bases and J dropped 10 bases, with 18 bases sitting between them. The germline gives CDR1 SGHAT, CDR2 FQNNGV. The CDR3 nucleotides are TGTGCCAGCAGCAGGGGGGGAGGGTCGGACTCACCCCTCCACTTT. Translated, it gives CASSRGGGSDSPLHF.

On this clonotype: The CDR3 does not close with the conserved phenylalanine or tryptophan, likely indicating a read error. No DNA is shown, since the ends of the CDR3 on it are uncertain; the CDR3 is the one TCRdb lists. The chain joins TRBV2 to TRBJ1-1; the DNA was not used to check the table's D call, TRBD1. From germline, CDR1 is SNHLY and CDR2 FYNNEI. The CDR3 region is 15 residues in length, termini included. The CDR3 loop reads CASGVEGTGTPDFCP.

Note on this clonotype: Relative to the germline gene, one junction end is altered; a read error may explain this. The CDR3 loop reads CASSIARGITTQFF. CDR3 nucleotide sequence: TGTGCCAGTAGTATCGCGAGAGGGATTACTACGCAGTTTTTT. V gene TRBV19 combines with J gene TRBJ2-3; a weak D match, TRBD2 (5 bases). The CDR3 is 14 residues long. CDR1 and CDR2 from the germline V gene are LNHDA and SQIVND (reference sequence).

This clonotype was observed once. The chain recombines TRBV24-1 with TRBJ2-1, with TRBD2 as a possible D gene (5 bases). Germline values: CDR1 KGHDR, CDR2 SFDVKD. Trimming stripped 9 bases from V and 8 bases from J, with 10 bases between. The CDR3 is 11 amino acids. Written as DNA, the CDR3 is TGTGCCACCGGGAGTAGCGATGAGCAGTTCTTC. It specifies CATGSSDEQFF.

The CDR3 bases are TGTGCCATCAGTGAGTCGGACAGGGCGAACACTGAAGCTTTCTTT. Translation gives CAISESDRANTEAFF. J is TRBJ1-1 and V is TRBV10-3; TRBD1 aligns across 8 bases. The CDR3 totals 15 residues. The V segment lost 0 bases and the J segment 1 base; nucleotides outside the gene matches: 1. The germline CDR1 and CDR2 sequences are ENHRY and SYGVKD.

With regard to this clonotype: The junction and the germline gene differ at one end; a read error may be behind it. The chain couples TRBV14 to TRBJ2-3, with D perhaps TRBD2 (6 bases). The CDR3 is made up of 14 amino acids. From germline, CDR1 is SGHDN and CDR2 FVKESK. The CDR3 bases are TGTGCCAGCAGCCTTGCGGGGACGGTCGATAATTCACATTTT. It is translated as CASSLAGTVDNSHF.

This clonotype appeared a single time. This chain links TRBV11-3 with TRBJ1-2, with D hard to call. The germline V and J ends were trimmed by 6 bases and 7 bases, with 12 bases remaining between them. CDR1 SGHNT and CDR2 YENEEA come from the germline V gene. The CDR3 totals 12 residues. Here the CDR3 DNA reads TGTGCCAGCAGTTCCGTCGGCACTGGCTACACCTTC. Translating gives CASSSVGTGYTF.

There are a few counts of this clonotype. The CDR3 loop is CASRVAATDTQYF. In DNA, the CDR3 is TGTGCCAGCAGGGTAGCCGCCACAGATACGCAGTATTTT. The chain carries TRBV2 and TRBJ2-3; D ambiguous. This CDR3 has 13 residues. The V gene lost 6 bases and the J gene lost 2 bases, with 9 bases spanning the gap. Germline-derived CDR1 and CDR2 are SNHLY and FYNNEI.

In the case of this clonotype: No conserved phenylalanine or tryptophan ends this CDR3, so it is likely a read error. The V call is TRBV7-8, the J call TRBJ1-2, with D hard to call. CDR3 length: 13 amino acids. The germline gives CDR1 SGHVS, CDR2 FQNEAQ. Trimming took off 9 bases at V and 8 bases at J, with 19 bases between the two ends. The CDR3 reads CASRLPGRPGYTY. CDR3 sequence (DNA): TGTGCCAGTAGACTGCCGGGCCGCCCCGGCTACACCTAC.

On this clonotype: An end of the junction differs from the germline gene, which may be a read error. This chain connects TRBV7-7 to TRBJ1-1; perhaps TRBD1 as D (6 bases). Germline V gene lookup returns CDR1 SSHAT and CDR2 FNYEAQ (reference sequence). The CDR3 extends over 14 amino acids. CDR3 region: CASSLGGQNTEAFF. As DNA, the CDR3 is TGTGCTAGCAGCTTAGGGGGGCAGAACACTGAAGCTTTCTTT.

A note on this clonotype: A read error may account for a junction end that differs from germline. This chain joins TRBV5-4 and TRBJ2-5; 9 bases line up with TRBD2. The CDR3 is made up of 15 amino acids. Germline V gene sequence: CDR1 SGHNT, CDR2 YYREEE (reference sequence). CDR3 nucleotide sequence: TGTGCCAACAGCTCTAGCGGGGCTTGGGGCGATTCCCAGTACTTC. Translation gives CANSSSGAWGDSQYF.

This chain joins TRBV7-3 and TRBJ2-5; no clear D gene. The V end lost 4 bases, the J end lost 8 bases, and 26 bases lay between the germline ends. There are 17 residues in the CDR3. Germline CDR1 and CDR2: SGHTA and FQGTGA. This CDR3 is CASSSSGSTDTQDTQYF. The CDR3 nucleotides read TGTGCCAGCAGCTCCTCCGGTAGCACAGATACGCAGGATACCCAGTACTTC.